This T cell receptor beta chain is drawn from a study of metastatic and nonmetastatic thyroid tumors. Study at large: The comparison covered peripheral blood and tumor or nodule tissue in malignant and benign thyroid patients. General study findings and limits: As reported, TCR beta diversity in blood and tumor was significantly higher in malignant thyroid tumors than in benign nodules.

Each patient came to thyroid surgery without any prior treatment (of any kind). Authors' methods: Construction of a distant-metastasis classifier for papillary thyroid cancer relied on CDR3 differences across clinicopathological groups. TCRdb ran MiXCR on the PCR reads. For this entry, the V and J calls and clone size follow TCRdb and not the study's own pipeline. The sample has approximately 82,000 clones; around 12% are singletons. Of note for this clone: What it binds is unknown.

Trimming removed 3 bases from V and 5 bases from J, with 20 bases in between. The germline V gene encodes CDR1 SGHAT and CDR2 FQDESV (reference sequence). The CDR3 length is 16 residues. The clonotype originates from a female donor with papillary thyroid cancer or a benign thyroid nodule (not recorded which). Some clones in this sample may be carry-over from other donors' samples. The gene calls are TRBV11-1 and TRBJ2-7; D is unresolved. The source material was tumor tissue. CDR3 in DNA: TGTGCCAGCAGCTTCGGTTGGATCTGGAATGTAAACGAGCAGTACTTC. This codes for CASSFGWIWNVNEQYF.